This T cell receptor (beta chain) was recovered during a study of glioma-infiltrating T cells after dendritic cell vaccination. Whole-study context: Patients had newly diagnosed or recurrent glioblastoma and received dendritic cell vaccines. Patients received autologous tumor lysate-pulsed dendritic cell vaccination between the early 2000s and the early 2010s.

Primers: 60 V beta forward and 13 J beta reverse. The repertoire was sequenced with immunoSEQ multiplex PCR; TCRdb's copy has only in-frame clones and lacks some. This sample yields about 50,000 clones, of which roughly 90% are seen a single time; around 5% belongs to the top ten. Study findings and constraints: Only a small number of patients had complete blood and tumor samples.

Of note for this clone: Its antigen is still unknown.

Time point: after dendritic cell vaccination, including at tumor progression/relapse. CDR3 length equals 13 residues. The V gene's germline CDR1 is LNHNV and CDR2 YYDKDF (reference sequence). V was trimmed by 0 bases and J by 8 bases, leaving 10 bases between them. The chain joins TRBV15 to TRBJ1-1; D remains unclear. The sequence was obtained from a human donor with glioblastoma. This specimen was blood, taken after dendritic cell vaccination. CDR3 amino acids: CATSREQPTEAFF. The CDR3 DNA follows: TGTGCCACCAGCAGAGAACAACCCACAGAAGCTTTCTTT.